This paragraph reports one T cell receptor beta chain. As yet, its antigen is unknown. Indicated time point: pre-sensitization, week 0. Treatment: therapeutic diphenylcyclopropenone sensitization with weekly scalp DPC. The data were taken from a study of human T cells and chemical hapten exposure. Overall study results and limits: Large CDR3 similarity clusters arose significantly more often from expanded TCRs than from controls. High-frequency TCRs, those above 1 in 1000, stayed the same after DPC sensitization.

The CDR3 contains 12 residues. From germline, CDR1 is DFQATT and CDR2 SNEGSKA (reference sequence). V was cut by 3 bases and J by 4 bases, with 9 bases left in between. During construction of the library, unique molecular identifiers were attached to individual cDNA molecules for quantitative, reproducible TCR counting. The authors' processing: The median was around 91,000 TCRs per sample, ranging about 23,224 to 690,600. Each CDR3 protein gets one entry after TCRdb re-called the RACE reads with MiXCR. Here the V and J calls rest on TCRdb's processing, not on the authors' analysis. The table has tens of thousands of distinct CDR3 sequences, around 10% seen once.

This sequence was found in a woman between 40 and 55 years old with alopecia areata. Some clones in this sample may be carry-over from other donors' samples. Source: whole blood, taken in connection with sensitization to the hapten diphenylcyclopropenone (DPC). The chain couples TRBV20-1 to TRBJ1-1; D not resolved. Written as DNA, the CDR3 is TGCAGTGCTAGTGAAACTTCCACTGAAGCTTTCTTT. Its translation is CSASETSTEAFF.